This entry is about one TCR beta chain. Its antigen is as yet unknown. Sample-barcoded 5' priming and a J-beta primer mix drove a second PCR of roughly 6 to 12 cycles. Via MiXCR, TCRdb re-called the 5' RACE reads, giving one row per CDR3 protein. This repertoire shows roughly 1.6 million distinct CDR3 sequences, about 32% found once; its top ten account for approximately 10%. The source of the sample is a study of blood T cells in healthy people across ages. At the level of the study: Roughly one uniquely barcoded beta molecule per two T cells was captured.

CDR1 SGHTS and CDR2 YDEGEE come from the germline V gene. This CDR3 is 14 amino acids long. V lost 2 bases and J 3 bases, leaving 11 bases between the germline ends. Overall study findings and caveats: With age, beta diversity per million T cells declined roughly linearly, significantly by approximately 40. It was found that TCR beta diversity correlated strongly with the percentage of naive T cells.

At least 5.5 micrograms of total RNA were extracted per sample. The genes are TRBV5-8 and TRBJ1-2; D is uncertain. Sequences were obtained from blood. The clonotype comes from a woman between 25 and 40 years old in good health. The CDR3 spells CASSLQYLDYGYTF. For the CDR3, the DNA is TGTGCCAGCAGCTTACAGTACTTGGACTATGGCTACACCTTC.